This paragraph covers one T cell receptor (beta chain) sequence. Its cognate antigen is unknown. This sample stems from a study of graft-versus-host responses after intestinal transplantation. Across the whole study: Once they had received anti-thymocyte globulin induction, all recipients took tacrolimus and steroids for approximately 3 years.

Per germline, CDR1 SNHLY and CDR2 FYNNEI. CDR3 length: 12 residues. Clones were read by immunoSEQ multiplex PCR, and TCRdb kept only the in-frame ones, dropping some. Here the sample spans about 110,000 clones, about 92% being singletons. The receptor comes from a human donor who was the organ donor for an intestinal transplant. The chain is built from TRBV2 and TRBJ2-5, with TRBD1 as a possible D gene (6 bases). Material: unstimulated CD8+ T cells sorted from spleen or lymph node cells, obtained before transplant. CDR3 loop: CAWMGAGETQYF. CDR3 nucleotide sequence: TGTGCATGGATGGGGGCAGGGGAGACCCAGTACTTC.